The clone carrying this T cell receptor (beta chain) was found a few times. What it binds is not known. The data were obtained in a study of beta chain features in type 1 diabetes. On the study more broadly: Healthy donors, compared against patients, showed similar age, gender and cell yields. Findings and caveats of the study: For TCRB rearrangement, an influence of HLA type remained unresolved here. Insertions were fewer and deletions more numerous at VDJ junctions in type 1 diabetes patients. Across all four CD4+ subsets, people with type 1 diabetes showed modestly shorter TCRB CDR3s. Cells that show high TCR expression could be over-represented by cDNA sequencing.

Reverse transcription of all isolated RNA meant that expressed TCRB transcripts were sequenced. The method was immunoSEQ multiplex PCR; TCRdb's version includes in-frame clones alone and lacks a portion of them. The data show about 340,000 clones, with 9.3% seen just once and more than 0.8% held by the top ten. This CDR3 has 18 residues. After removal of 0 bases from V and 0 bases from J, the junction contained 7 bases not matched to a gene. The V gene's germline CDR1 is LGHNA and CDR2 YSLEER. This rearrangement joins TRBV4-3 to TRBJ2-3; 9 bases align to TRBD1. The sequenced material came from central memory CD4+ T cells from blood. This clonotype originated in a man aged 25 to 40 with type 1 diabetes. This CDR3 reads CASSQELSGQGSTDTQYF. CDR3 sequence (DNA): TGCGCCAGCAGCCAAGAGCTTAGTGGACAGGGGAGCACAGATACGCAGTATTTT.